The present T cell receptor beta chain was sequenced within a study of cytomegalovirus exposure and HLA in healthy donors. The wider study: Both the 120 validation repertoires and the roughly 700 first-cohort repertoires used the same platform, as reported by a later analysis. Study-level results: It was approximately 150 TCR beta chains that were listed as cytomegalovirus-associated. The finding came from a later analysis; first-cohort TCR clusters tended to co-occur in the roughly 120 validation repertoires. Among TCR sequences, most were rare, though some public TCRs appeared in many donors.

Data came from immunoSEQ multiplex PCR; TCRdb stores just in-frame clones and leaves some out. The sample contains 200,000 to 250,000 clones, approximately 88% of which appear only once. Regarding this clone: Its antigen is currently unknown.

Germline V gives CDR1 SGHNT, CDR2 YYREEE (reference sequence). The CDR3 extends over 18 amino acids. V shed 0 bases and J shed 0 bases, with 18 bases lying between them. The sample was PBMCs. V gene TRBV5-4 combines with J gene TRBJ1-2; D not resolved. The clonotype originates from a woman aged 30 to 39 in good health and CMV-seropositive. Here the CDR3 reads CASSLAGQNLPSNYGYTF. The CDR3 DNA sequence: TGTGCCAGCAGCTTGGCCGGGCAGAATTTACCGTCTAACTATGGCTACACCTTC.